This is a list of T cell receptor beta chains from one sample in a study of beta chain features in type 1 diabetes. Libraries were prepared by immunoSEQ multiplex PCR; TCRdb keeps only in-frame clonotypes and omits some of them. The sample has approximately 360,000 clones, around 12% seen once; the top ten hold around 0.0099%. The sample consisted of naive CD4+ T cells from blood. All receptors come from a woman under 30 with type 1 diabetes. The CDR3 runs from the conserved cysteine through the conserved F or W. The D gene is left open where the match is weak. Not all rows give a size; the values are once, few, many and, for expanded clones, a class.

TRBJ2-7 | TRBV9 | few | . | TGTGCCAGCAGCGTGGGGGGACGCTATGTCTACGAGCAGTACTTC | CASSVGGRYVYEQYF
TRBJ1-2 | TRBV14 | few | TRBD1 | TGTGCCAGCAGCCAAGTCGGGACAGGGCTCGGAGACTACACCTTC | CASSQVGTGLGDYTF
TRBJ2-6 | TRBV7-9 | few | . | TGTGCCAGCCATGGGGGGTGGTCTGGGGCCAACGTCCTGACTTTC | CASHGGWSGANVLTF
TRBJ2-7 | TRBV7-9 | few | . | TGTGCCAGCAGCCCCAACCAGGATATTATTCCGTACTTC | CASSPNQDIIPYF
TRBJ2-7 | TRBV29-1 | . | TRBD2 | TGCAGCGTTTCCAGCGGGAGGGCCGGGGAGCAGTACTTC | CSVSSGRAGEQYF
TRBJ2-1 | TRBV29-1 | few | TRBD1 | TGCAGCGTCGAAACGACAGGGGGGACCGTGGTTCCCCCCTACAATGAGCAGTTCTTC | CSVETTGGTVVPPYNEQFF
TRBJ1-6 | TRBV19 | . | TRBD1 | TGTGCCATAAGCAGGGGGTATAATTCACCCCTCCACTTT | CAISRGYNSPLHF
TRBJ1-5 | TRBV5-1 | . | TRBD1 | TGCGCCAGCAGCTTGGGCGGGACAGGGAGCGGCCAGCCCCAGCATTTT | CASSLGGTGSGQPQHF
TRBJ1-1 | TRBV7-2 | . | TRBD1 | TGTGCCAGCAGCTTAGACAGGGGGCGGGCTGAAGCTTTCTTT | CASSLDRGRAEAFF
TRBJ1-5 | TRBV7-2 | few | . | TGTGCCAGCAGCTTAAACAGGGTCAATCAGCCCCAGCATTTT | CASSLNRVNQPQHF
TRBJ2-1 | TRBV28 | . | TRBD1 | TGTGCCAGCAGTCACCGACAGGGGCTAGGCAATGAGCAGTTCTTC | CASSHRQGLGNEQFF
TRBJ1-1 | TRBV6-6 | . | . | TGTGCCAGCAAAGGGGAAATGAACACTGAAGCTTTCTTT | CASKGEMNTEAFF
TRBJ2-3 | TRBV18 | few | . | TGTGCCAGCTCACCAACGGGGGAAAGCACAGATACGCAGTATTTT | CASSPTGESTDTQYF
TRBJ2-7 | TRBV29-1 | . | TRBD2 | TGCAGCGTGCTTCCGGGACTAGCGGGAGTCGAGCAGTACTTC | CSVLPGLAGVEQYF
TRBJ1-5 | TRBV5-8 | few | . | TGTGCCAGCAGCCCCGGGTCAGCCCAGCATTTT | CASSPGSAQHF
TRBJ1-5 | TRBV4-1 | . | . | TGCGCCAGCAGCCAAGAGGGCAGGGGCGGGCAGCCCCAGCATTTT | CASSQEGRGGQPQHF
TRBJ2-1 | TRBV7-2 | . | TRBD2 | TGTGCCAGCAGTTCCCTCGGGACTAGTCGCTACAATGAGCAGTTCTTC | CASSSLGTSRYNEQFF
TRBJ2-3 | TRBV28 | few | . | TGTGCCAGCAGTGCATACGGGAAAGTGCAGTATTTT | CASSAYGKVQYF
TRBJ2-7 | TRBV5-1 | . | . | TGCGCCAGCAGCTCGGACTTCTACGAGCAGTACTTC | CASSSDFYEQYF
TRBJ2-7 | TRBV18 | few | TRBD2 | TGTGCCAGCCTAGCGGGAGGGGAACGCGAGCAGTACTTC | CASLAGGEREQYF
TRBJ2-1 | TRBV28 | . | . | TGTGCCGGCAGGCGCGAGTTGGGGGGGCATGAGCAGTTCTTC | CAGRRELGGHEQFF
TRBJ2-1 | TRBV28 | . | . | TGTGCCTCCTCCGGGACTCAAGGGATTAATGAGCAGTTCTTC | CASSGTQGINEQFF
TRBJ2-1 | TRBV5-1 | few | . | TGCGCCAGCAGCCCCAGATGGACTGCGCAATACAATGAGCAGTTCTTC | CASSPRWTAQYNEQFF
TRBJ1-4 | TRBV6-1 | few | . | TGTGCCAGCAGGGCACAGGGTTTTGAAAAACTGTTTTTT | CASRAQGFEKLFF
TRBJ2-1 | TRBV15 | once | TRBD2 | TGTGCCACCAGCAGAGGACGTTCAGCGGGAAGCTACAATGAGCAGTTCTTC | CATSRGRSAGSYNEQFF
TRBJ1-2 | TRBV14 | few | TRBD1 | TGTGCCAGCAGCCTTCGGACAGGGGGCACGATCTATGGCTACACCTTC | CASSLRTGGTIYGYTF
TRBJ1-1 | TRBV7-2 | . | . | TGTGCCATCACGTGGAGGAGAAACACTGAAGCTTTCTTT | CAITWRRNTEAFF
TRBJ2-5 | TRBV29-1 | . | . | TGCAGCGTTGCCGCCTCGGGCGGGGAGACCCAGTACTTC | CSVAASGGETQYF
TRBJ2-1 | TRBV11-3 | . | . | TGTGCCAGCAGCTTTACAGGGCTTGAAGCGTTCTTC | CASSFTGLEAFF
TRBJ2-1 | TRBV5-1 | . | . | TGCGCCAGCAGCTTGGCCAGATACAATGAGCAGTTCTTC | CASSLARYNEQFF
TRBJ2-1 | TRBV5-1 | few | TRBD1 | TGCGCCAGCAGGTTCCGGGACAGTCTCTACAATGAGCAGTTCTTC | CASRFRDSLYNEQFF
TRBJ2-7 | TRBV27 | few | . | TGTGCCAGCAGTTCCCCCCTCGGTCCAGGGTTGGGCGAGCAGTACTTC | CASSSPLGPGLGEQYF
TRBJ2-2 | TRBV5-4 | few | . | TGTGCCAGCAGCGTGACTAATACCGGGGAGCTGTTTTTT | CASSVTNTGELFF
TRBJ1-6 | TRBV19 | . | . | TGTGCCAGTAGTCCAGGGCAGGCGGAAAATTCACCCCTCCACTTT | CASSPGQAENSPLHF
TRBJ1-6 | TRBV18 | few | . | TGTGCCAGCTCACCGGCGGCAGGGCAAGGATCACCCCTCCACTTT | CASSPAAGQGSPLHF
TRBJ2-1 | TRBV14 | . | TRBD2 | TGTGCCAGCAGCCAAGTAGTCGGGAGGGCGCTGGATGAGCAGTTCTTC | CASSQVVGRALDEQFF
TRBJ1-3 | TRBV7-9 | few | . | TGTGCCAGCAGCTTTAGACAGTCTGGAAACACCATATATTTT | CASSFRQSGNTIYF
TRBJ2-7 | TRBV6-5 | few | TRBD1 | TGTGCCAGCAGTTACTGGGACAGATCCGAGCAGTACTTC | CASSYWDRSEQYF
TRBJ1-2 | TRBV27 | . | . | TGTGCCAGCAGTCCCTCCAACTATGGCTACACCTTC | CASSPSNYGYTF
TRBJ1-6 | TRBV7-9 | . | . | TGTGCCAGCAGCCTCCAGGGTATGCGTTCACCCCTCCACTTT | CASSLQGMRSPLHF
TRBJ2-7 | TRBV11-2 | . | TRBD2 | TGTGCCAGCAGCTTAGATCAAGGACTAGCGGGACACGAGCAGTACTTC | CASSLDQGLAGHEQYF
TRBJ2-7 | TRBV19 | few | TRBD1 | TGTGCCAGTAGTACCCCCGGGACAGGGGATCGCGAGCAGTACTTC | CASSTPGTGDREQYF